One and the same sample provided the 13 T cell receptor beta chains below, sequenced in a study of neurological immune-mediated disorders. MiXCR, applied by TCRdb to the 5' RACE reads, yields one record per CDR3 protein. Of 81,000 or so distinct CDR3 sequences listed, just over 5% were seen once; the top ten hold 2% to 2.5%. Input material: PBMCs. These receptors were taken from a woman in her 30s with multiple sclerosis.

With regard to this clonotype: This may be a read error, as it is one base from a much larger clone. The V gene is TRBV4-1, the J gene TRBJ1-6; no definite D call. The CDR3 sequence is 15 residues long. CDR1 MGHRA and CDR2 YSYEKL come from the germline V gene. V was cut by 3 bases and J by 10 bases, with 16 bases left in between. The CDR3 region has the DNA TGCGCCAGCAGCCACTCGGGGAGGGTAGACTCACCCCTCCACTTT. Encoded protein: CASSHSGRVDSPLHF.

This clonotype was seen at least ten times. The chain carries TRBV10-3 and TRBJ2-1, with 8 bases that match TRBD1. The CDR3 runs to 14 residues. Germline V CDR1 and CDR2: ENHRY, SYGVKD. Unmatched junction bases numbered 8, after V lost 6 bases and J lost 7 bases. CDR3 protein: CAIRPGQGVNEQFF. The DNA of the CDR3 is TGTGCCATCAGACCCGGACAGGGTGTTAATGAGCAGTTCTTC.

The chain combines TRBV5-1 with TRBJ2-2; TRBD1 is a possible D gene (6 bases). Germline V gene sequence: CDR1 SGHRS, CDR2 YFSETQ. CDR3 length: 15 amino acids. V lost 2 bases and J lost 1, with 9 bases in between. CDR3: CASSFPTGNTGELFF. DNA for the CDR3: TGCGCCAGCAGCTTTCCGACAGGGAACACCGGGGAGCTGTTTTTT.

This clonotype showed up many times. J is TRBJ2-3 and V is TRBV12-3 or TRBV12-4, with TRBD1 as a possible D gene (5 bases). This CDR3 spans 13 amino acids. V lost 5 bases and J 6 bases, leaving 12 bases between the germline ends. The CDR3 sequence is CASSPLGRDTQYF. CDR3 coding DNA: TGTGCCAGCAGTCCTCTGGGGCGGGATACGCAGTATTTT.

This clonotype was seen at least ten times. This chain joins TRBV20-1 and TRBJ1-1; D gene ambiguous. This CDR3 is 13 amino acids long. CDR1 and CDR2 from the germline V gene are DFQATT and SNEGSKA (reference sequence). V was trimmed by 1 base and J by 1 base, leaving 7 bases between them. The CDR3 coding sequence is TGCAGTGCTAGAGCTCAAAGGAACACTGAAGCTTTCTTT. Amino acids: CSARAQRNTEAFF.

In this sample, this clonotype turned up many times. This chain links TRBV20-1 with TRBJ2-5; 8 nucleotides match TRBD2. Trimming at V came to 3 bases and at J to 1 base, leaving 16 bases not matched to a gene. There are 18 residues in the CDR3. Germline CDR1 reads DFQATT; CDR2 reads SNEGSKA (reference sequence). The chain's CDR3 is CSASPLNVSGGLQETQYF. The DNA for the CDR3 is TGCAGTGCTAGCCCCCTAAATGTGAGCGGGGGCCTCCAAGAGACCCAGTACTTC.

This clonotype was recorded a few times. The chain recombines TRBV12-3 or TRBV12-4 with TRBJ2-1; D assignment may be TRBD1 or TRBD2 (5 bases each). Trimming took off 5 bases at V and 6 bases at J, with 14 bases between the two ends. The CDR3 totals 14 residues. As DNA, the CDR3 is TGTGCCAGCAGTAACCCGGGACGCAGCAATGAGCAGTTCTTC. This encodes CASSNPGRSNEQFF.

This clonotype was recorded many times. V and J are TRBV5-1 and TRBJ2-5; D is possibly TRBD2 (7 bases). Trimming left V 3 bases short and J 5 bases short, with 20 bases between. This CDR3 has 16 amino acids. Germline loops: CDR1 SGHRS, CDR2 YFSETQ. The CDR3 reads CASSSGGPSLGETQYF. CDR3 bases: TGCGCCAGCAGCTCGGGGGGCCCCTCGTTGGGGGAGACCCAGTACTTC.

Ten or more counts support this clonotype. This chain connects TRBV20-1 to TRBJ2-3; D gene uncertain. The CDR3 spans 15 residues. V was shortened by 2 bases and J by 0 bases, with 12 bases between the two germline ends. Per germline, CDR1 DFQATT and CDR2 SNEGSKA (reference sequence). The DNA of the CDR3 is TGCAGTGCTAGATCTAGAGCAGGCAGCACAGATACGCAGTATTTT. Protein product: CSARSRAGSTDTQYF.

This clonotype was detected many times. The rearrangement uses TRBV20-1 and TRBJ1-2; D unresolved. The V end lost 6 bases, the J end lost 7 bases, and 21 bases lay between the germline ends. The length of the CDR3 is 14 residues. Per the germline V gene, CDR1 is DFQATT and CDR2 is SNEGSKA (reference sequence). Written as DNA, the CDR3 is TGCAGTGCCCTAAGGGATCTCCCTGTTGGTGGCTACACCTTC. It codes for CSALRDLPVGGYTF.

Many counts were recorded for this clonotype. CDR3 nucleotide sequence: TGCGCCAGCAGCCAAGTTATCGGGGTCCGAAACCAAGAGACCCAGTACTTC. This gives the protein CASSQVIGVRNQETQYF. The chain has TRBV4-1 and TRBJ2-5; D is possibly TRBD2 (5 bases). Germline CDR1 reads MGHRA; CDR2 reads YSYEKL. V lost 1 base and J 0 bases, leaving 15 bases between the germline ends. CDR3 length: 17 amino acids.

This clonotype was recorded many times. This chain joins TRBV20-1 and TRBJ1-1; D unclear. The germline V gene encodes CDR1 DFQATT and CDR2 SNEGSKA (reference sequence). V was shortened by 2 bases and J by 3 bases, with 7 bases between the two germline ends. This CDR3 has 12 residues. CDR3 loop: CSARPIYTEAFF. In nucleotides, the CDR3 is TGCAGTGCTAGACCTATTTACACTGAAGCTTTCTTT.

This clonotype was found many times. The chain couples TRBV20-1 to TRBJ2-1; 11 nucleotides align to TRBD2. The germline V gene encodes CDR1 DFQATT and CDR2 SNEGSKA (reference sequence). The CDR3 runs to 15 residues. The junction had 3 bases not matched to a gene; V was cut back by 1 base and J by 4 bases. CDR3 amino acids: CSARVLAGVYNEQFF. The CDR3 DNA sequence: TGCAGTGCTAGAGTACTAGCGGGGGTGTACAATGAGCAGTTCTTC.